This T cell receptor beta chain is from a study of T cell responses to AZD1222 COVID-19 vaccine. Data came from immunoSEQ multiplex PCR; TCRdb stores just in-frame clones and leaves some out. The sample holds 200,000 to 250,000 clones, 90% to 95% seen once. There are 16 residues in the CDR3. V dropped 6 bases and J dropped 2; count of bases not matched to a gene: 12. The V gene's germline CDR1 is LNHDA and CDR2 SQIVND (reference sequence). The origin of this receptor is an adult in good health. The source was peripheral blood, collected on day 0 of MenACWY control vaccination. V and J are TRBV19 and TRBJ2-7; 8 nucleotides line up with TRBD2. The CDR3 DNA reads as TGTGCCAGTAGCATTGGGGCCTCCGGGGGGGCCTACGAGCAGTACTTC. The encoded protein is CASSIGASGGAYEQYF.